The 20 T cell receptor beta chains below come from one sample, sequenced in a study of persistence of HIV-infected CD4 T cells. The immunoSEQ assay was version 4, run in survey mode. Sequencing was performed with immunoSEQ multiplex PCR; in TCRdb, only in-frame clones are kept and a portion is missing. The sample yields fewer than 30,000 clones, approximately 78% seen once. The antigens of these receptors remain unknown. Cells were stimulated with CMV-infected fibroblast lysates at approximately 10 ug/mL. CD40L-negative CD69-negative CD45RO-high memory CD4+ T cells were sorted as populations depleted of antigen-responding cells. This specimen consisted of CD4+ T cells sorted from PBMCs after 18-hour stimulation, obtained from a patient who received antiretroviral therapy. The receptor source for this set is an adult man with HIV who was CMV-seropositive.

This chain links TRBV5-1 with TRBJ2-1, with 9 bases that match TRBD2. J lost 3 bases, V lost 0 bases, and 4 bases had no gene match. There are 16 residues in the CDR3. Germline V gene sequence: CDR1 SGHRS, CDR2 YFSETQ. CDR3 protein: CASSLGPAGGYNEQFF. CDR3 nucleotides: TGCGCCAGCAGCTTGGGACCAGCGGGGGGCTACAATGAGCAGTTCTTC.

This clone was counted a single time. CDR3 sequence: CASSSETKTGGYYNEQFF. In nucleotides, the CDR3 is TGTGCCAGCAGTTCCGAAACCAAAACAGGGGGCTACTACAATGAGCAGTTCTTC. The chain recombines TRBV27 with TRBJ2-1; 9 bases are shared with TRBD1. V lost 4 bases to trimming and J lost 3 bases; unmatched junction nucleotides: 13. Per the germline V gene, CDR1 is MNHEY and CDR2 is SMNVEV (reference sequence). The CDR3 has 18 amino acids.

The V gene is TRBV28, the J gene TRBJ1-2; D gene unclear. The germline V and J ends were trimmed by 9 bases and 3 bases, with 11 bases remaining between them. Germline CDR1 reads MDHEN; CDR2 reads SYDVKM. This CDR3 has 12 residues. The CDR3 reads CASERAYYGYTF. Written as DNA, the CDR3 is TGTGCCAGTGAGCGCGCTTACTATGGCTACACCTTC.

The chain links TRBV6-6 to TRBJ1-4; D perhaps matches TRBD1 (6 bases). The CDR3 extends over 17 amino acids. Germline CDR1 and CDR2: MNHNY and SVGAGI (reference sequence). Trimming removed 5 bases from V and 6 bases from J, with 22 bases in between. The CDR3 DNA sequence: TGTGCCAGCAGTCCCCCTCGGGGGAGGGGACACCATGAAAAACTGTTTTTT. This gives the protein CASSPPRGRGHHEKLFF.

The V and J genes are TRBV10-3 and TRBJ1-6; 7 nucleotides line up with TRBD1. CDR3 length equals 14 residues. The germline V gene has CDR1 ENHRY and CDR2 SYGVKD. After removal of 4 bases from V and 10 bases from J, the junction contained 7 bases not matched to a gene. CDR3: CAISGQGADSPLHF. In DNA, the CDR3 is TGTGCCATCAGTGGACAGGGAGCCGACTCACCCCTCCACTTT.

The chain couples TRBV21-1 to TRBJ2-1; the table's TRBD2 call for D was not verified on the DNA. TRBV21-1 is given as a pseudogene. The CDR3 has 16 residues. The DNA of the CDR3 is TGTGCCAGCAGCCCCGGACTAGCGGGGGGGAGGCGAGAGCAGTTCTTC. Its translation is CASSPGLAGGRREQFF.

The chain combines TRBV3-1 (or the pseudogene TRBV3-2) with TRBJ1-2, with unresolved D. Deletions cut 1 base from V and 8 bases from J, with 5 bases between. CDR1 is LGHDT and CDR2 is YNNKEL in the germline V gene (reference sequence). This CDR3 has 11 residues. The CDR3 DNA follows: TGTGCCAGCAGCCAAGCGGAGGGCTACACCTTC. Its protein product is CASSQAEGYTF.

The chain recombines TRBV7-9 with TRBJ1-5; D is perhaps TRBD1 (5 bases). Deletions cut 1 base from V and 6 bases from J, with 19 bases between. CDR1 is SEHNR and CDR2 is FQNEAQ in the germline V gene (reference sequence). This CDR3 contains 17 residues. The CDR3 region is CASSLGTFSGRGQPQHF. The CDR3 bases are TGTGCCAGCAGCTTAGGGACATTCTCCGGTCGGGGTCAGCCCCAGCATTTT.

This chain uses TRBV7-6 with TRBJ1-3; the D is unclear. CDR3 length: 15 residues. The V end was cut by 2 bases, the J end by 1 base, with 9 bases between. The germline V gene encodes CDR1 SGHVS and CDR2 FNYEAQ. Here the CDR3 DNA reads TGTGCCAGCAGCTTAATGTCGGGATCTGGAAACACCATATATTTT. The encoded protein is CASSLMSGSGNTIYF.

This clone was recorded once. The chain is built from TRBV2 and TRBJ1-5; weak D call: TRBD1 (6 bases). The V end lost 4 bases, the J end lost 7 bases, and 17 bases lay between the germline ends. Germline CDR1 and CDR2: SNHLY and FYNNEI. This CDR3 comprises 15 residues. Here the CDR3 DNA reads TGTGCCAGCAGTGGACCTGGAGACAGGACACAGCCCCAGCATTTT. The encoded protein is CASSGPGDRTQPQHF.

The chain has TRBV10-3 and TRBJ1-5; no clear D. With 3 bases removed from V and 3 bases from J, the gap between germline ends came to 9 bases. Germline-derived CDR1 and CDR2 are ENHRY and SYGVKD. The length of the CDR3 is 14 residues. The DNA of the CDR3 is TGTGCCATCAGTGAAAGGCAGGACAATCAGCCCCAGCATTTT. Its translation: CAISERQDNQPQHF.

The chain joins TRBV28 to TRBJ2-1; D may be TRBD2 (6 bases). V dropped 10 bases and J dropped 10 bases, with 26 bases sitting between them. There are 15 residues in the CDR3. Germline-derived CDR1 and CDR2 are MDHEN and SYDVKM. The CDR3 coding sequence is TGTGCCAAAACGGGCAGGGAGGAATCTACACGGGAGCAGTTCTTC. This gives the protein CAKTGREESTREQFF.

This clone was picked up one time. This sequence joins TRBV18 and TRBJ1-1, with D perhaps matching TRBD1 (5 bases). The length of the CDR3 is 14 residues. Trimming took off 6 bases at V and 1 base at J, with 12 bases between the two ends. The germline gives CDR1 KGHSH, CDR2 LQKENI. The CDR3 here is CASSPTVSNTEAFF. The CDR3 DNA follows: TGTGCCAGCTCCCCGACAGTCTCGAACACTGAAGCTTTCTTT.

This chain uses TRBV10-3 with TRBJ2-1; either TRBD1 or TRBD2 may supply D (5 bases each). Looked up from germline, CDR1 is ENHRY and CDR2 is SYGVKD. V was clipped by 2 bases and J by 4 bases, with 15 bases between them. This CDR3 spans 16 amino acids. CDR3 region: CAISEDLGEGYNEQFF. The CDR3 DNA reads TGTGCCATCAGTGAGGATCTGGGGGAAGGGTACAATGAGCAGTTCTTC.

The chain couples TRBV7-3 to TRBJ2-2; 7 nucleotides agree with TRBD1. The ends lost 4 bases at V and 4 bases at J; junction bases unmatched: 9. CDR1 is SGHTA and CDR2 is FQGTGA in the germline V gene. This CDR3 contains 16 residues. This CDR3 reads CASSSPTGVSTGELFF. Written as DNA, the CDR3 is TGTGCCAGCAGCTCCCCCACAGGGGTGAGCACCGGGGAGCTGTTTTTT.

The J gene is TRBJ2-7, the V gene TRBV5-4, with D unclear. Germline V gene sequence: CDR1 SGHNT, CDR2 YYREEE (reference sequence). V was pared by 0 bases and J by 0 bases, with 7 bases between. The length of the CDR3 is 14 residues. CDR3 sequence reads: CASSLGFFSYEQYF. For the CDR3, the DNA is TGTGCCAGCAGCTTGGGTTTTTTCTCCTACGAGCAGTACTTC.

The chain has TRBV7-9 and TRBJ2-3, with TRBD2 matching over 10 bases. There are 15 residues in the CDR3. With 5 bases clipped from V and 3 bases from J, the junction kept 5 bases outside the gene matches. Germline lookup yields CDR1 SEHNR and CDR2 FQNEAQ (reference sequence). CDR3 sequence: CASSGGLAQTDTQYF. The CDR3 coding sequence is TGTGCCAGCAGCGGGGGACTAGCGCAGACAGATACGCAGTATTTT.

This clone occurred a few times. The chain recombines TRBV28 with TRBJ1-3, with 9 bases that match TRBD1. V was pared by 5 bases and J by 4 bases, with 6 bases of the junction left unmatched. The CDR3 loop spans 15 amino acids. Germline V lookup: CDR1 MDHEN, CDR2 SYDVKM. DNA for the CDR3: TGTGCCAGCAGTGAGGAGGGACAGGGAGGAAACACCATATATTTT. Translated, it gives CASSEEGQGGNTIYF.

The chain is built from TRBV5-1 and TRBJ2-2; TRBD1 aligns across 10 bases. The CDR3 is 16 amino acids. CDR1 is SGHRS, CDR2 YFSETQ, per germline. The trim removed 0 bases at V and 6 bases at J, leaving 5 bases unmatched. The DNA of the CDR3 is TGCGCCAGCAGCTTGGTGGGACAGGGGCCGGCCGGGGAGCTGTTTTTT. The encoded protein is CASSLVGQGPAGELFF.

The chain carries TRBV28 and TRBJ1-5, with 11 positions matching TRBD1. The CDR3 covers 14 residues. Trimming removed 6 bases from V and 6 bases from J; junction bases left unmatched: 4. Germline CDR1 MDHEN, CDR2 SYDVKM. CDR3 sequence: CASRGGTGGQPQHF. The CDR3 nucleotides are TGTGCCAGCAGGGGAGGGACAGGGGGTCAGCCCCAGCATTTT.